This T cell receptor beta chain was identified during a study of blood T cell repertoires in COVID-19. Study details: The samples span acute and convalescent COVID-19 from the United States, Italy and Spain.

Original processing methods: Reference gene primer amplification yielded estimated nucleated cell counts. Only in-frame clones appear in the TCRdb table, and some are missing; sequencing was by immunoSEQ multiplex PCR. V and J calls plus clone size are reproduced from that table; the DNA served to infer D and trimming. The sample includes some 65,000 clones, approximately 86% of them seen just once. This CDR3 comprises 15 residues. Germline assignment: CDR1 SGHDT and CDR2 YYEEEE. The junction had 5 bases not matched to a gene; V was cut back by 1 base and J by 4 bases. The count of this clone is one. This receptor was identified in a woman of 80 years or more with active COVID-19. The sequencing sample was made of peripheral blood. This chain uses TRBV5-6 with TRBJ1-5; TRBD1 agrees at 7 bases. The CDR3 DNA follows: TGTGCCAGCAGCTTGTTGCAGGGGGGAAATCAGCCCCAGCATTTT. Its translation: CASSLLQGGNQPQHF.